Listed below are T cell receptor beta chains from one sample, sequenced in a study of blood T cell repertoires in COVID-19. Sequenced by immunoSEQ multiplex PCR; TCRdb stores in-frame clones only, minus some. The sample has around 400,000 clones, more than 70% seen once. The sample taken for sequencing was PBMCs or T cells enriched from blood (not recorded which). These receptors were taken from a woman aged 18 to 35 who had been exposed to COVID-19. The CDR3 runs from the conserved cysteine through the conserved F or W. Fields, in order: clone size, J gene, D gene, V gene, CDR3 DNA, CDR3 protein. A D gene is named only where the DNA matches it firmly. Expanded clones are given a class, and other clones once, few, many or no size at all.

NA | TRBJ1-1 | NA | TRBV3-1/TRBV3-2 | TGTGCCAGCAGCCAAGATAGAAGTAGGGGCACTGAAGCTTTCTTT | CASSQDRSRGTEAFF
NA | TRBJ2-6 | NA | TRBV6-5 | TGTGCCAGCAGTTTGGGGAGAGCCAACGTCCTGACTTTC | CASSLGRANVLTF
NA | TRBJ1-2 | NA | TRBV11-2 | TGTGCCAGCAGCTTAGGTGACCGCGGGAAGGGCTACACCTTC | CASSLGDRGKGYTF
NA | TRBJ2-1 | TRBD1 | TRBV5-1 | TGCGCCAGCAGCTTTACTGGGACAGGATGGGATGAGCAGTTCTTC | CASSFTGTGWDEQFF
NA | TRBJ2-1 | TRBD2 | TRBV2 | TGTGCCAGCAGGGGAGGACTAGCGGGAGGTGGCAATGAGCAGTTCTTC | CASRGGLAGGGNEQFF
NA | TRBJ1-1 | TRBD1 | TRBV7-2 | TGTGCCAGCAGCTTAGAACAGGGGCACACTGAAGCTTTCTTT | CASSLEQGHTEAFF
NA | TRBJ1-5 | TRBD1 | TRBV27 | TGTGCCAGCAGTTTATACGGGGGACAGACAAATCAGCCCCAGCATTTT | CASSLYGGQTNQPQHF
NA | TRBJ2-7 | TRBD2 | TRBV5-1 | TGCGCCAGCAGCTTGGCCGGGGGGAGGTACGAGCAGTACTTC | CASSLAGGRYEQYF
NA | TRBJ1-2 | NA | TRBV7-9 | TGTGCCAGCAGCTTAGGAACCGGGACAAACTATGGCTACACCTTC | CASSLGTGTNYGYTF
NA | TRBJ1-3 | TRBD1 | TRBV5-5 | TGTGCCAGCAGCGTAAGGACAGGGACTGGAAACACCATATATTTT | CASSVRTGTGNTIYF
NA | TRBJ2-2 | TRBD2 | TRBV7-2 | TGTGCCAGCAGCTTAGAGGTGTTGACTAGCGGCACCGGGGAGCTGTTTTTT | CASSLEVLTSGTGELFF
NA | TRBJ2-7 | TRBD2 | TRBV5-4 | TGTGCCAGCAGCTTGACTAGCGGGGAAGTCGAGCAGTACTTC | CASSLTSGEVEQYF
NA | TRBJ1-4 | TRBD1 | TRBV6-1 | TGTGCCAGCAGTGAGGAGACAGGGAGGAATGAAAAACTGTTTTTT | CASSEETGRNEKLFF
NA | TRBJ1-1 | TRBD1 | TRBV30 | TGTGCCTGTTCCGGGACAGGGGGCCGGACTGAAGCTTTCTTT | CACSGTGGRTEAFF
NA | TRBJ2-7 | NA | TRBV10-3 | TGTGCCATCAGTGAGGGTAAGGGGCCGGGGGTCTCCGAGCAGTACTTC | CAISEGKGPGVSEQYF
NA | TRBJ2-1 | TRBD2 | TRBV3-1/TRBV3-2 | TGTGCCAGCAGCCAAGGCTGGACTAGCGGGAGTCCGCATGAGCAGTTCTTC | CASSQGWTSGSPHEQFF
NA | TRBJ1-6 | NA | TRBV6-5 | TGTGCCAGCAGACAGGGATTCAACCCTAATTCACCCCTCCACTTT | CASRQGFNPNSPLHF
NA | TRBJ1-3 | TRBD1 | TRBV5-1 | TGCGCCAGCAGCTGGGACAGGGGAGGTGGAAACACCATATATTTT | CASSWDRGGGNTIYF
NA | TRBJ2-3 | TRBD2 | TRBV4-3 | TGCGCCAGCAGCCTCGCGGGGAGCGGGGCGGCTGATACGCAGTATTTT | CASSLAGSGAADTQYF
NA | TRBJ2-7 | NA | TRBV13 | TGTGCCAGCAGCTTTGAGGCGGAGTCCTACGAGCAGTACTTC | CASSFEAESYEQYF
NA | TRBJ1-2 | TRBD1 | TRBV6-5 | TGTGCCAGCAGCAGGACAGGGGTTAACTATGGCTACACCTTC | CASSRTGVNYGYTF
NA | TRBJ2-1 | NA | TRBV3-1/TRBV3-2 | TGTGCCAGCAGCCGGGTCGGGGAGCAGTTCTTC | CASSRVGEQFF
NA | TRBJ2-3 | TRBD2 | TRBV4-2 | TGTGCCAGCAGCCAAGATAGGGGAGGGGGCACAGATACGCAGTATTTT | CASSQDRGGGTDTQYF
NA | TRBJ2-3 | TRBD2 | TRBV11-3 | TGTGCCAGCAGCTTAGGGGTAGCGGGAGGGCCCGCAGATACGCAGTATTTT | CASSLGVAGGPADTQYF
once | TRBJ2-1 | NA | TRBV6-5 | TGTGCCAGCAGTTACCGTCGGTTTACGAATGAGCAGTTCTTC | CASSYRRFTNEQFF
NA | TRBJ1-5 | NA | TRBV28 | TGTGCCAGCAGTCCGGACAGTAGCAATCAGCCCCAGCATTTT | CASSPDSSNQPQHF
NA | TRBJ2-5 | NA | TRBV2 | TGTGCCAGCAGTGAAGAGGCAGGAGGGCAAGAGACCCAGTACTTC | CASSEEAGGQETQYF
NA | TRBJ2-1 | TRBD2 | TRBV19 | TGTGCCAGTAGTATAGATCCCCCTAGACTAGCGGGAGCTAGGAATGAGCAGTTCTTC | CASSIDPPRLAGARNEQFF
few | TRBJ2-1 | TRBD2 | TRBV9 | TGTGCCAGCAGCGCCCCAGCGGGGGGAAACAATGAGCAGTTCTTC | CASSAPAGGNNEQFF
NA | TRBJ1-1 | TRBD1 | TRBV10-2 | TGCGCCAGCAGTGGGACAGGGGGCTGGGGCACTGAAGCTTTCTTT | CASSGTGGWGTEAFF
NA | TRBJ1-2 | TRBD1 | TRBV3-1/TRBV3-2 | TGTGCCAGCAGCCAGGGACAGGGCGGTGGCTACACCTTC | CASSQGQGGGYTF
NA | TRBJ1-2 | NA | TRBV28 | TGTGCCAGCAGAACCGGGAGCCCGGGAGGCTACACCTTC | CASRTGSPGGYTF
NA | TRBJ1-2 | NA | TRBV12-5 | TGTGCTAGTGGTTACCCGGGGGGGCATGGCTACACCTTC | CASGYPGGHGYTF
NA | TRBJ2-7 | TRBD2 | TRBV2 | TGTGCCAGCATAGAGCGGGATCTCATTAAATACGAGCAGTACTTC | CASIERDLIKYEQYF
NA | TRBJ1-2 | TRBD1 | TRBV9 | TGTGCCAGCAGCCACCAGCAAGGGACAGGTGGCTACACCTTC | CASSHQQGTGGYTF
NA | TRBJ1-5 | NA | TRBV7-2 | TGTGCCAGCAGCTTACCGGCGGCCGGCAATCAGCCCCAGCATTTT | CASSLPAAGNQPQHF
NA | TRBJ2-5 | NA | TRBV2 | TGTGCCAGCATTAGCCGGCCAAACCAAGAGACCCAGTACTTC | CASISRPNQETQYF
once | TRBJ1-6 | NA | TRBV28 | TGTGCCAGCAGTCCACAATGGGGGGGAGATAATTCACCCCTCCACTTT | CASSPQWGGDNSPLHF
NA | TRBJ2-5 | TRBD2 | TRBV18 | TGTGCCAGCTCACTGAGGACTAGCGGGGGGAAAGAGACCCAGTACTTC | CASSLRTSGGKETQYF
NA | TRBJ2-7 | NA | TRBV14 | TGTGCCAGCAGCATGAGAAGGGGGGGGAACGAGCAGTACTTC | CASSMRRGGNEQYF
NA | TRBJ2-5 | TRBD2 | TRBV24-1 | TGTGCCACCAGAGCTAGCGGGAGAAGAGAGACCCAGTACTTC | CATRASGRRETQYF
NA | TRBJ2-3 | NA | TRBV10-2 | TGCGCCACACATAGCACAGATACGCAGTATTTT | CATHSTDTQYF
NA | TRBJ2-1 | NA | TRBV18 | TGTGCCAGCTCACCAGACAAACAACCCCGAAATGAGCAGTTCTTC | CASSPDKQPRNEQFF
NA | TRBJ2-5 | NA | TRBV6-5 | TGTGCCAGCAGATTACGAAACAGGGTCCAAGAGACCCAGTACTTC | CASRLRNRVQETQYF
once | TRBJ2-5 | TRBD2 | TRBV9 | TGTGCCAGCAGCGTAGTGGGCGGGAGCTTGGGAGAGACCCAGTACTTC | CASSVVGGSLGETQYF
NA | TRBJ2-7 | TRBD2 | TRBV27 | TGTGCCAGCAGTCCCCTGGCGCGGGGGGCCGGAAACGAGCAGTACTTC | CASSPLARGAGNEQYF
few | TRBJ2-7 | NA | TRBV7-9 | TGTGCCAGCAGCTCCCAGGGTAAGAGGGGGTTCTCCTACGAGCAGTACTTC | CASSSQGKRGFSYEQYF
NA | TRBJ1-6 | NA | TRBV6-2/TRBV6-3 | TGTGCCAGCAGTTACACCGACAGCGCAAATTCACCCCTCCACTTT | CASSYTDSANSPLHF
NA | TRBJ1-6 | NA | TRBV19 | TGTGCCAGTACCAAGGAGGGGTCACCCCTCCACTTT | CASTKEGSPLHF
NA | TRBJ1-6 | NA | TRBV6-5 | TGTGCCAGCAGTCGCCGGGGCTATAATTCACCCCTCCACTTT | CASSRRGYNSPLHF
NA | TRBJ2-5 | NA | TRBV6-4 | TGTGCCAGTCAGAACAGGGGGGGAGGCGAGACCCAGTACTTC | CASQNRGGGETQYF
many | TRBJ1-1 | NA | TRBV7-2 | TGTGCCAGCAGCTTATTCGGGGAGACTGAAGCTTTCTTT | CASSLFGETEAFF